Below are 10 T cell receptor beta chains sequenced from a single sample in a study of blood T cell repertoires in COVID-19. Only in-frame clones appear in the TCRdb table, and some are missing; sequencing was by immunoSEQ multiplex PCR. Of fewer than 250,000 clones listed, roughly 86% were seen once; the top ten hold under 30%. The sequencing sample was made of PBMCs or T cells enriched from blood (not recorded which). The receptor source for this set is a woman aged 40 to 50 in a cohort exposed to, infected with or recovered from COVID-19 (not recorded which).

The chain has TRBV9 and TRBJ1-2; the match to TRBD1 covers 8 bases. The V and J ends lost 3 bases and 4 bases, in that order; junction bases with no gene match: 5. Germline lookup yields CDR1 SGDLS and CDR2 YYNGEE. This CDR3 region has 14 residues. CDR3 coding DNA: TGTGCCAGCAGCGGACAGGGGTTTGGCTATGGCTACACCTTC. Amino acids: CASSGQGFGYGYTF. The full variable domain, in which reference TRBV9 and TRBJ1-2 provide the parts outside the CDR3, is DSGVTQTPKHLITATGQRVTLRCSPRSGDLSVYWYQQSLDQGLQFLIQYYNGEERAKGNILERFSAQQFPDLHSELNLSSLELGDSALYFCASSGQGFGYGYTFGSGTRLTVV.

The sample holds a few counts of this clone. This chain connects TRBV6-4 to TRBJ2-3; TRBD1 agrees at 9 bases. CDR3 size: 15 residues. The V gene end was trimmed by 5 bases and the J gene end by 5 bases; junction bases not matched to a gene: 8. The germline V gene encodes CDR1 MRHNA and CDR2 SNTAGT. The CDR3 coding sequence is TGTGCCAGCAGTCCGGGACAGGGAGAGGGAGATACGCAGTATTTT. Protein: CASSPGQGEGDTQYF.

Worth noting for this clone: The junction shows a germline mismatch at one end, possibly a read error. This chain joins TRBV12-3 or TRBV12-4 and TRBJ1-1; 7 nucleotides line up with TRBD1. The CDR3 loop spans 13 amino acids. CDR3 region: CASSLTRDSDPSF. The CDR3 nucleotides are TGTGCCAGCAGTTTAACCCGGGACAGTGATCCCAGCTTT.

The gene calls are TRBV5-6 and TRBJ2-5, with 7 bases lining up with TRBD2. The CDR3 is made up of 14 amino acids. V lost 4 bases to trimming and J lost 6 bases; unmatched junction nucleotides: 9. CDR1 is SGHDT and CDR2 is YYEEEE in the germline V gene. The CDR3 sequence: CASSLGTTKKTQYF. CDR3 sequence (DNA): TGTGCCAGCAGCCTAGGGACTACTAAAAAGACCCAGTACTTC.

The V and J genes are TRBV5-1 and TRBJ2-2; D possibly corresponds to TRBD2 (5 bases). V shed 0 bases and J shed 3 bases, with 12 bases lying between them. Germline V gene sequence: CDR1 SGHRS, CDR2 YFSETQ. The CDR3 consists of 16 residues. For the CDR3, the DNA is TGCGCCAGCAGCTTGGTTCCGGGGTCGGACACCGGGGAGCTGTTTTTT. Translation: CASSLVPGSDTGELFF.

V and J are TRBV24-1 and TRBJ2-3, with 10 bases that match TRBD2. The CDR3 sequence is 16 residues long. CDR1 is KGHDR, CDR2 SFDVKD, per germline. The V segment lost 5 bases and the J segment 0 bases; nucleotides outside the gene matches: 4. The CDR3 nucleotides are TGTGCCACCAGTGGTGGGACTAGCGACAGCACAGATACGCAGTATTTT. It yields the protein CATSGGTSDSTDTQYF.

This clone was seen a few times. The genes are TRBV6-6 and TRBJ1-5, with 7 nucleotides matching TRBD1. With 6 bases clipped from V and 5 bases from J, the junction kept 16 bases outside the gene matches. Looked up from germline, CDR1 is MNHNY and CDR2 is SVGAGI (reference sequence). The CDR3 totals 17 residues. This chain's CDR3 is CASSRTSVGQGDQPQHF. CDR3 nucleotide sequence: TGTGCCAGCAGCCGAACCTCAGTGGGGCAGGGGGATCAGCCCCAGCATTTT.

The rearrangement uses TRBV9 and TRBJ2-1; D not resolved. Germline V gene lookup returns CDR1 SGDLS and CDR2 YYNGEE. The CDR3 covers 16 residues. The V and J ends lost 0 bases and 0 bases respectively, with 10 bases between them. The CDR3 here is CASSVGSYSSYNEQFF. In nucleotides, the CDR3 is TGTGCCAGCAGCGTAGGGAGCTATAGCTCCTACAATGAGCAGTTCTTC.

The genes are TRBV12-1 and TRBJ1-3; the D segment call TRBD1 is taken from the table without a DNA check. TRBV12-1 is flagged as a pseudogene. This CDR3 has 15 residues. CDR3 protein: CASSFARQGRNTIYF. CDR3 bases: TGTGCCAGCAGCTTTGCAAGGCAGGGGAGAAACACCATATATTTT.

This clone was recorded once. The chain combines TRBV5-1 with TRBJ1-1, with a weak D call TRBD1 (5 bases). The CDR3 sequence is 14 residues long. Trimming shortened V by 0 bases and J by 1 base, and 7 bases separated the two germline ends. The germline CDR1 and CDR2 sequences are SGHRS and YFSETQ. As DNA, the CDR3 is TGCGCCAGCAGCTTGGGGGGCCCGAACACTGAAGCTTTCTTT. This gives the protein CASSLGGPNTEAFF.